The 8 T cell receptor beta chains below all came from one sample that was sequenced in a study of vaccination and CD4 T cells after COVID-19. This sample's treatment: roughly 11-day PBMC culture with coronavirus spike peptide pools or control peptides (ViraFEST assay). Sequencing of cultured CD4+ T cell DNA used the Oncomine TCR Beta short-read assay. Via MiXCR, TCRdb re-called the PCR reads, giving one row per CDR3 protein. The table shows thousands of distinct CDR3 sequences, with roughly 79% occurring only once. These TCRs' antigens remain unknown. Sequencing was carried out using CD4+ T cells from blood, cultured in vitro. Receptors were obtained from a human donor who had recovered from COVID-19.

DNA for the CDR3: TGTGCCAGCACACAAATCAGGGGGCCTGGCCAGCCCCAGCATTTT. Its translation is CASTQIRGPGQPQHF. V and J are TRBV7-8 and TRBJ1-5; TRBD1 aligns across 8 bases. The V and J ends lost 7 bases and 7 bases, in that order; junction bases with no gene match: 12. The germline V gene encodes CDR1 SGHVS and CDR2 FQNEAQ. CDR3 length equals 15 residues. The variable domain in full, with the rest retrieved from reference TRBV7-8 and TRBJ1-5, is GAGVSQSPRYKVAKRGQDVALRCDPISGHVSLFWYQQALGQGPEFLTYFQNEAQLDKSGLPSDRFFAERPEGSVSTLKIQRTQQEDSAVYLCASTQIRGPGQPQHFGDGTRLSIL.

The rearrangement joins TRBV20-1 to TRBJ1-5; D is ambiguous. The germline gives CDR1 DFQATT, CDR2 SNEGSKA (reference sequence). Between the trimmed V and J ends, which lost 3 bases and 3 bases, there was a span of 9 bases. This CDR3 contains 13 residues. CDR3 sequence reads: CSARSRINQPQHF. The CDR3 DNA follows: TGCAGTGCTAGGTCGAGGATCAATCAGCCCCAGCATTTT.

The rearrangement uses TRBV20-1 and TRBJ2-1, with D possibly called TRBD1 or TRBD2 (6 bases each). CDR1 DFQATT and CDR2 SNEGSKA come from the germline V gene (reference sequence). Deletions cut 6 bases from V and 4 bases from J, with 22 bases between. CDR3 size: 16 residues. The CDR3 sequence: CSARGRLGVIYNEQFF. The DNA for the CDR3 is TGCAGTGCAAGGGGGAGACTAGGGGTAATATACAATGAGCAGTTCTTC.

This chain joins TRBV20-1 and TRBJ1-2; no clear D. CDR1 and CDR2 from the germline V gene are DFQATT and SNEGSKA (reference sequence). Trimming cost V 2 bases and J 6 bases, with 16 bases left between them. CDR3 length equals 14 residues. CDR3 sequence: CSARTSVAWDGYTF. In DNA, the CDR3 is TGCAGTGCTAGAACGTCAGTTGCCTGGGATGGCTACACCTTC.

This chain uses TRBV29-1 with TRBJ1-1, with 7 bases lining up with TRBD1. The length of the CDR3 is 14 residues. Per the germline V gene, CDR1 is SQVTM and CDR2 is ANQGSEA. V was pared by 4 bases and J by 2 bases, with 7 bases of the junction left unmatched. The CDR3 coding sequence is TGCAGCGTTGGTGCAGGGGGGAAAAACACTGAAGCTTTCTTT. Its protein product is CSVGAGGKNTEAFF.

This clonotype appeared a single time. This chain links TRBV14 with TRBJ2-7; TRBD2 might be the D (8 bases). The CDR3 loop spans 18 amino acids. Germline V gene data show CDR1 as SGHDN and CDR2 as FVKESK. V was trimmed by 0 bases and J by 8 bases, leaving 26 bases between them. CDR3 amino acids: CASSQDFATGSSGSKQYF. CDR3 coding DNA: TGTGCCAGCAGCCAAGATTTCGCGACAGGGTCGAGCGGGAGCAAGCAGTACTTC.

The table lists this clonotype with a few counts. The chain joins TRBV12-3 or TRBV12-4 to TRBJ1-1; no definite D call. The CDR3 runs 13 residues. Trimming removed 3 bases from V and 1 base from J, with 6 bases in between. In DNA form, the CDR3 reads TGTGCCAGCAGTTTTGGGTGGAACACTGAAGCTTTCTTT. Protein product: CASSFGWNTEAFF.

This clonotype was detected a few times. The rearrangement uses TRBV6-1 and TRBJ2-5; 12 bases line up with TRBD2. CDR3 length: 15 amino acids. Germline V CDR1 and CDR2: MNHNS, SASEGT. The V segment lost 2 bases and the J segment 2 bases; nucleotides outside the gene matches: 0. In DNA form, the CDR3 reads TGTGCCAGCAGTGAACTAGCGGGGGGGCAAGAGACCCAGTACTTC. As protein: CASSELAGGQETQYF.